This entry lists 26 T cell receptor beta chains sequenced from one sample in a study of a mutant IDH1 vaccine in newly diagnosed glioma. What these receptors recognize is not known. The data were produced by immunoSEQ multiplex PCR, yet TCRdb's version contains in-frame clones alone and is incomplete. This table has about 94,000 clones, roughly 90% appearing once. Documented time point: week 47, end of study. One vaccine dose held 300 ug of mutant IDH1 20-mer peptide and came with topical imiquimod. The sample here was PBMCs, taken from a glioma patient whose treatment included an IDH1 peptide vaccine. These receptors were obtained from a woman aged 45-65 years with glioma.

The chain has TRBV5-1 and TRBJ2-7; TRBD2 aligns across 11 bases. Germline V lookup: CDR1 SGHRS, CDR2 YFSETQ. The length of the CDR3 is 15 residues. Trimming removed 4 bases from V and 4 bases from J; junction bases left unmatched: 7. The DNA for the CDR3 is TGCGCCAGCAGCGAGGGGACTAGCGGACCTTACGAGCAGTACTTC. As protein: CASSEGTSGPYEQYF.

The CDR3 DNA sequence: TGTGCCAGCAGCTTGGACAGCCAAGAGACCCAGTACTTC. The encoded protein is CASSLDSQETQYF. The rearrangement uses TRBV5-4 and TRBJ2-5, with D hard to call. The germline gives CDR1 SGHNT, CDR2 YYREEE (reference sequence). Trimming pared 0 bases from V and 1 base from J, leaving 4 bases between. This CDR3 contains 13 residues.

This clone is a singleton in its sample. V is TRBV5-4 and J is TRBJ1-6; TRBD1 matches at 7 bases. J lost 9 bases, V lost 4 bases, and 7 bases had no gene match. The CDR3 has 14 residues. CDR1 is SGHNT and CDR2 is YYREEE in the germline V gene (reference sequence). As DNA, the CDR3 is TGTGCCAGCAGCGCGGATTCAGGGGGTTCACCCCTCCACTTT. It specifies CASSADSGGSPLHF.

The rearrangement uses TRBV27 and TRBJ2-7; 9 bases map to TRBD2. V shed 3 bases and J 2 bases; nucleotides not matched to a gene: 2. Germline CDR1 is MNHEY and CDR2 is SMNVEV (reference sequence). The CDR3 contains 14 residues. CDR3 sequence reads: CASSFLAGAYEQYF. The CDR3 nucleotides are TGTGCCAGCAGTTTTTTAGCGGGAGCCTACGAGCAGTACTTC.

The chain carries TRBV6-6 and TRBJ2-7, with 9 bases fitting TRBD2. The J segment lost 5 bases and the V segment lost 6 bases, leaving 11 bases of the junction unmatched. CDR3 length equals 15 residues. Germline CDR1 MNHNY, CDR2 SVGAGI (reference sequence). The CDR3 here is CASRNYGTSPHEQYF. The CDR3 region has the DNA TGTGCCAGCAGAAATTACGGGACTAGCCCCCACGAGCAGTACTTC.

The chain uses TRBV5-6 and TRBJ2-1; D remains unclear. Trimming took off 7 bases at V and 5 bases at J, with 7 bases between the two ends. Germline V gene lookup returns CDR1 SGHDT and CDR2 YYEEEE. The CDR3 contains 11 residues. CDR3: CASVSNNEQFF. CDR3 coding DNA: TGTGCCAGCGTCAGCAACAATGAGCAGTTCTTC.

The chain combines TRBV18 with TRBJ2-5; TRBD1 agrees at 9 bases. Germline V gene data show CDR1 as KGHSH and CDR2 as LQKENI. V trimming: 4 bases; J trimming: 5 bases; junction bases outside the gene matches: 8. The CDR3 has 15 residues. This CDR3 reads CASSLSDRGSETQYF. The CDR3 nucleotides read TGTGCCAGCTCACTATCGGACAGGGGATCCGAGACCCAGTACTTC.

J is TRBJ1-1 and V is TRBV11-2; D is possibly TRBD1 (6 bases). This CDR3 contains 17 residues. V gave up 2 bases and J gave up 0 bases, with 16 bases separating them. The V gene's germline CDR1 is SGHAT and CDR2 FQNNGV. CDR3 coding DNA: TGTGCCAGCAGCTTATTCGGGGGGGCAAGCGTGAACACTGAAGCTTTCTTT. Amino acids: CASSLFGGASVNTEAFF.

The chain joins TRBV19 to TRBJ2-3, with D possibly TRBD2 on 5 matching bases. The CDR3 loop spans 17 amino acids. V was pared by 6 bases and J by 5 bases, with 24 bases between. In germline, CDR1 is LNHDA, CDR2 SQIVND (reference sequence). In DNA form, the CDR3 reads TGTGCCAGTAGCCTTTGGACCGGCGGGCCAAGAGGAGATACGCAGTATTTT. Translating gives CASSLWTGGPRGDTQYF.

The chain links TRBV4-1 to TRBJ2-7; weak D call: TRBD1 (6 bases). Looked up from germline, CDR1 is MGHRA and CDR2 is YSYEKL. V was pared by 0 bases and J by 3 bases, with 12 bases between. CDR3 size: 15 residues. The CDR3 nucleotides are TGCGCCAGCAGCCAAGATAACAGGGACGGCTACGAGCAGTACTTC. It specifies CASSQDNRDGYEQYF.

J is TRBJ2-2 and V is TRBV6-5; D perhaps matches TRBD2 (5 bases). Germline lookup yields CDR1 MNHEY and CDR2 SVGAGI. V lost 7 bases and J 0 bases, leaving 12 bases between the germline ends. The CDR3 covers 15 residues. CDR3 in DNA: TGTGCCAGCACCCCGAGGACTCCGAACACCGGGGAGCTGTTTTTT. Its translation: CASTPRTPNTGELFF.

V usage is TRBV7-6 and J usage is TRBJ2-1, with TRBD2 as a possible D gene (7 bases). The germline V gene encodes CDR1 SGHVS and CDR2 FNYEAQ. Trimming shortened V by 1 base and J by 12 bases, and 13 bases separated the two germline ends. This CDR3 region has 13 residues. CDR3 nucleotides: TGTGCCAGCAGCTTAGAGGGGGGGCGCTGGCAGTTCTTC. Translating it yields CASSLEGGRWQFF.

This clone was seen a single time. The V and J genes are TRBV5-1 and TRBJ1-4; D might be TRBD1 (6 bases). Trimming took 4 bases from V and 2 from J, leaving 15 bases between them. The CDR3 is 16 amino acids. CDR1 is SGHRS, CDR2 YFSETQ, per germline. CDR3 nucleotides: TGCGCCAGCAGCCCCACAGGGACCCAGACTAATGAAAAACTGTTTTTT. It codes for CASSPTGTQTNEKLFF. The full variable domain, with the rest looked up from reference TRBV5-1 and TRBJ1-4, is KAGVTQTPRYLIKTRGQQVTLSCSPISGHRSVSWYQQTPGQGLQFLFEYFSETQRNKGNFPGRFSGRQFSNSRSEMNVSTLELGDSALYLCASSPTGTQTNEKLFFGSGTQLSVL.

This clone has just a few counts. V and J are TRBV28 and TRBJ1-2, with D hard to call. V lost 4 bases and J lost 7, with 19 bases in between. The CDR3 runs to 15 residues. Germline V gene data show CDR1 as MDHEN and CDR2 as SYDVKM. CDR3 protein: CASSSGGLGHRGYTF. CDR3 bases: TGTGCCAGCAGTTCCGGCGGATTGGGCCACCGTGGCTACACCTTC.

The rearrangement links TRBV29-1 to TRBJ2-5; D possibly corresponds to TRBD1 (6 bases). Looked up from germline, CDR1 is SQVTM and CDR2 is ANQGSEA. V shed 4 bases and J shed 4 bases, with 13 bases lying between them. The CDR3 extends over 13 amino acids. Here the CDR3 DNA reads TGCAGCGTTGTTACAGGGTCGGTAGAGACCCAGTACTTC. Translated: CSVVTGSVETQYF. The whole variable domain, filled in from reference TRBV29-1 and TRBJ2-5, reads SAVISQKPSRDICQRGTSLTIQCQVDSQVTMMFWYRQQPGQSLTLIATANQGSEATYESGFVIDKFPISRPNLTFSTLTVSNMSPEDSSIYLCSVVTGSVETQYFGPGTRLLVL.

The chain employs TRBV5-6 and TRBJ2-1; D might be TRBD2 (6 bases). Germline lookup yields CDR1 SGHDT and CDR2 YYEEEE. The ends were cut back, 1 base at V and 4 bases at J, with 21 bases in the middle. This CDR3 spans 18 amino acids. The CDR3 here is CASSLYLIPGLGYNEQFF. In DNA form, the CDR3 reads TGTGCCAGCAGCTTGTACCTTATTCCGGGACTCGGGTACAATGAGCAGTTCTTC.

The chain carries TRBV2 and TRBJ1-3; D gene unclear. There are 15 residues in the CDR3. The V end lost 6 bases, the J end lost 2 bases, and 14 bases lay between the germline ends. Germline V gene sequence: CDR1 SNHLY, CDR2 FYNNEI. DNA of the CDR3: TGTGCCAGCAGCGCGAGTCCGAATCCTGGAAACACCATATATTTT. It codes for CASSASPNPGNTIYF.

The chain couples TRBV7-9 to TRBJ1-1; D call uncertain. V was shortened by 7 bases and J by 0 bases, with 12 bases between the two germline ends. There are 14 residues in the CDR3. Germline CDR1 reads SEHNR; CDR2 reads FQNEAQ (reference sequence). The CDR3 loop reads CASNSFTLNTEAFF. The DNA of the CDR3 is TGTGCCAGCAACAGCTTCACCCTGAACACTGAAGCTTTCTTT.

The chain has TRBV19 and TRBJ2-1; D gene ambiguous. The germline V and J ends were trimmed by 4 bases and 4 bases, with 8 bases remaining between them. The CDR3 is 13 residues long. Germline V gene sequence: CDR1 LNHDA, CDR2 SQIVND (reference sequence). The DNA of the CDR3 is TGTGCCAGTAGTACTCGCCCATACAATGAGCAGTTCTTC. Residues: CASSTRPYNEQFF.

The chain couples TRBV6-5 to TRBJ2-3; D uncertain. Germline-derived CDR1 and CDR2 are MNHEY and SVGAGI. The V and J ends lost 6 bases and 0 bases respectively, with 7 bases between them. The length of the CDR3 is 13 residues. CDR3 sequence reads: CASRLDSTDTQYF. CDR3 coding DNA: TGTGCCAGCAGGTTAGATAGCACAGATACGCAGTATTTT.

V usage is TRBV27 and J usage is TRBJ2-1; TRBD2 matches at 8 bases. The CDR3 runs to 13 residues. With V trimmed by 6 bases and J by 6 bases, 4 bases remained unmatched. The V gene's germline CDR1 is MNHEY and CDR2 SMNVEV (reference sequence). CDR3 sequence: CASRGLVSNEQFF. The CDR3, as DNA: TGTGCCAGCAGGGGACTAGTTTCCAATGAGCAGTTCTTC.

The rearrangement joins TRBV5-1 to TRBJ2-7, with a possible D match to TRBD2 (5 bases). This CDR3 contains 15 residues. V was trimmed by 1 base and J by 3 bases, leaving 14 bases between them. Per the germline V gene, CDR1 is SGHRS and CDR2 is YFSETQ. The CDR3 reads CASSLLSGLIYEQYF. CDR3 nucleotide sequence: TGCGCCAGCAGCTTGTTGAGTGGACTGATCTACGAGCAGTACTTC.

CDR3 protein: CASSWRPLDEQYF. CDR3 coding DNA: TGTGCCAGCAGTTGGCGGCCACTGGACGAGCAGTACTTC. The chain is built from TRBV6-5 and TRBJ2-7; D gene ambiguous. CDR1 and CDR2 (germline): MNHEY, SVGAGI. The CDR3 runs 13 residues. V was shortened by 4 bases and J by 5 bases, with 12 bases between the two germline ends.

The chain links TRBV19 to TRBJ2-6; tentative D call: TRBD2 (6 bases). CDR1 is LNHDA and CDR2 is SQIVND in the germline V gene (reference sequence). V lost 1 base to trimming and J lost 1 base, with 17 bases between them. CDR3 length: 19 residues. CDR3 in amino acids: CASSIGKGRSGSGANVLTF. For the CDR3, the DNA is TGTGCCAGTAGTATAGGGAAGGGGAGGAGTGGGTCTGGGGCCAACGTCCTGACTTTC.

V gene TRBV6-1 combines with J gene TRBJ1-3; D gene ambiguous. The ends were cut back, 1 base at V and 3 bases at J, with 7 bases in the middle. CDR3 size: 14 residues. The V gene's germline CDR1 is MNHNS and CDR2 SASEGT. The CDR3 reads CASSEEQIGNTIYF. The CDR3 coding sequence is TGTGCCAGCAGTGAAGAGCAGATTGGAAACACCATATATTTT.

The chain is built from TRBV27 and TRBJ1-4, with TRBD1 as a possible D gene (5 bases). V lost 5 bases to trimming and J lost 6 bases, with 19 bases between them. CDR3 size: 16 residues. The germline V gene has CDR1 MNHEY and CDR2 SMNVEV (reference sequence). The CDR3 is CASSRVPGLGDEKLFF. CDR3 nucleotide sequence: TGTGCCAGCAGTAGGGTACCGGGACTAGGAGATGAAAAACTGTTTTTT.